A selection of T cell receptor beta chains follows, all from one sample in a study of shared clonotypes between healthy human individuals. TCRdb keeps only in-frame clones here, not all; method: immunoSEQ multiplex PCR. The profile covers some 1,900,000 clones, with less than 95% appearing a single time and roughly 1.2% taken by the ten largest. The sample comprised naive CD8+ T cells sorted from blood. All receptors come from a man aged 18 to 30 in good health. Both conserved end residues are part of each CDR3. D genes are given only for firm matches. Clone size appears in some rows only: once, few, many, or a class for an expanded clone.

j_gene | v_gene | d_gene | abundance | len | CDR3aa | CDR3nt
TRBJ1-1 | TRBV29-1 | - | - | 10 | CSVQATEAFF | TGCAGCGTTCAGGCCACTGAAGCTTTCTTT
TRBJ1-1 | TRBV4-1 | - | - | 15 | CASSQVPGENTEAFF | TGCGCCAGCAGCCAAGTTCCAGGGGAAAACACTGAAGCTTTCTTT
TRBJ2-7 | TRBV11-3 | TRBD2 | - | 14 | CASSSRLAPYEQYF | TGTGCCAGCAGCTCCCGACTAGCTCCCTACGAGCAGTACTTC
TRBJ1-2 | TRBV5-4 | TRBD1 | - | 16 | CASSLEQGAPPYGYTF | TGTGCCAGCAGCTTGGAGCAGGGGGCTCCCCCCTATGGCTACACCTTC
TRBJ2-1 | TRBV7-6 | TRBD2 | - | 15 | CASSLQRLADNEQFF | TGTGCCAGCAGCCTCCAAAGACTAGCGGACAATGAGCAGTTCTTC
TRBJ2-3 | TRBV2 | - | - | 11 | CASSEEDTQYF | TGTGCCAGCAGTGAAGAAGATACGCAGTATTTT
TRBJ2-2 | TRBV4-3 | - | once | 14 | CASSQGSDTGELFF | TGCGCCAGCAGCCAAGGGAGTGACACCGGGGAGCTGTTTTTT
TRBJ1-5 | TRBV6-6 | - | - | 14 | CASSYWTDNQPQHF | TGTGCCAGCAGTTACTGGACAGACAATCAGCCCCAGCATTTT
TRBJ2-1 | TRBV4-1 | - | - | 13 | CASSHEIYNEQFF | TGCGCCAGCAGCCACGAAATTTACAATGAGCAGTTCTTC
TRBJ1-2 | TRBV9 | - | - | 16 | CASSAHRGGQAYGYTF | TGTGCCAGCAGCGCCCATCGGGGTGGGCAGGCCTATGGCTACACCTTC
TRBJ2-1 | TRBV27 | - | - | 12 | CASSDFLLEQFF | TGTGCCAGCAGTGACTTCTTGCTGGAGCAGTTCTTC
TRBJ2-2 | TRBV7-7 | - | - | 14 | CASSLNFKAGELFF | TGTGCTAGCAGCTTAAATTTTAAGGCCGGGGAGCTGTTTTTT
TRBJ1-5 | TRBV6-6 | - | - | 13 | CASSYLMGQPQHF | TGTGCCAGCAGTTACCTTATGGGTCAGCCCCAGCATTTT
TRBJ1-5 | TRBV15 | - | - | 13 | CATSRVVETPQHF | TGTGCCACCAGCAGAGTGGTGGAGACGCCCCAGCATTTT
TRBJ2-5 | TRBV7-9 | TRBD1 | once | 13 | CASGTAYQETQYF | TGCGCTTCGGGGACAGCCTACCAAGAGACCCAGTACTTC
TRBJ2-5 | TRBV19 | TRBD2 | - | 16 | CASSIGPGAGKETQYF | TGTGCCAGTAGTATAGGACCGGGAGCGGGGAAAGAGACCCAGTACTTC
TRBJ2-5 | TRBV19 | TRBD2 | - | 17 | CASHLVGSGRDRETQYF | TGTGCCAGCCACCTCGTTGGTAGCGGGAGAGATCGAGAGACCCAGTACTTC
TRBJ2-3 | TRBV7-6 | TRBD2 | - | 15 | CASSSGGGSTDTQYF | TGTGCCAGCAGCTCCGGGGGGGGAAGCACAGATACGCAGTATTTT
TRBJ2-7 | TRBV6-5 | TRBD1 | - | 15 | CASSSPLDRSYEQYF | TGTGCCAGCAGTTCTCCCTTGGACAGGTCCTACGAGCAGTACTTC
TRBJ2-7 | TRBV29-1 | - | - | 13 | CSVCQGIGYEQYF | TGCAGCGTGTGCCAGGGGATAGGCTACGAGCAGTACTTC
TRBJ1-5 | TRBV7-9 | - | - | 12 | CASSLEAQPQHF | TGTGCCAGCAGCTTAGAAGCTCAGCCCCAGCATTTT
TRBJ2-1 | TRBV5-5 | TRBD2 | - | 16 | CASSLDRAGGFNEQFF | TGTGCCAGCAGCTTGGATCGAGCGGGGGGCTTCAATGAGCAGTTCTTC
TRBJ2-1 | TRBV12-5 | TRBD2 | - | 14 | CASGSAGGGNEQFF | TGTGCTAGTGGTTCGGCGGGAGGAGGCAATGAGCAGTTCTTC
TRBJ2-3 | TRBV27 | - | once | 15 | CASSFRDGGTDTQYF | TGTGCCAGCAGTTTCCGGGATGGTGGCACAGATACGCAGTATTTT
TRBJ2-7 | TRBV29-1 | TRBD1 | - | 13 | CSVFGTGMYEQYF | TGCAGCGTCTTCGGGACAGGGATGTACGAGCAGTACTTC